This T cell receptor (beta chain) stems from a study of CD8 T cells in ankylosing spondylitis. Notes on the study in general: Blood of patients with ankylosing spondylitis appeared to be characterized by a TCR beta motif of eight highly homologous variants. Clones linked to disease, bearing a CD8+ phenotype, were relatively rare in peripheral blood.

The length of the CDR3 is 17 residues. V lost 1 base and J 0 bases, leaving 16 bases between the germline ends. Per germline, CDR1 DFQATT and CDR2 SNEGSKA (reference sequence). At least ten counts were recorded for this clonotype. Its antigen remains unidentified. Each CDR3 protein gets one entry after TCRdb re-called the 5' RACE reads with MiXCR. This sample carries about 240,000 distinct CDR3 sequences, less than 10% of them seen once, and the ten largest clones take around 6.8%. The J gene is TRBJ1-3, the V gene TRBV20-1; weak D call: TRBD1 (6 bases). This clonotype originated in a male donor with ankylosing spondylitis or in good health (not recorded which). The sample was blood, either unsorted or a sorted T cell fraction (not recorded which). For the CDR3, the DNA is TGCAGTGCTAGAGCTACCTCGGACAGACGCTCTGGAAACACCATATATTTT. It translates to CSARATSDRRSGNTIYF.